The 17 T cell receptor beta chains below come from one sample, sequenced in a study of blood T cell repertoires in COVID-19. Method: immunoSEQ multiplex PCR; TCRdb's copy keeps in-frame clones and lacks some. The sample lists fewer than 200,000 clones, more than 70% seen once, with 15% to 20% in the top ten. Sequences were obtained from PBMCs or T cells enriched from blood (not recorded which). These receptors originate from a man aged 55-75 years who had recovered from COVID-19.

This sequence joins TRBV3-1 (or the pseudogene TRBV3-2) and TRBJ2-5; D is perhaps TRBD2 (6 bases). Germline CDR1 is LGHDT and CDR2 is YNNKEL (reference sequence). This CDR3 is 13 amino acids long. Trimming removed 4 bases from V and 3 bases from J, with 9 bases in between. The CDR3 DNA reads TGTGCCAGCAGCCTATTAGCGGAAGAGACCCAGTACTTC. Translating it yields CASSLLAEETQYF.

The chain's CDR3 is CASRASGTLYEQYF. The DNA of the CDR3 is TGTGCCAGTAGGGCTAGCGGGACTCTCTACGAGCAGTACTTC. The rearrangement uses TRBV27 and TRBJ2-7, with TRBD2 matching 9 bases. The germline CDR1 and CDR2 sequences are MNHEY and SMNVEV (reference sequence). This CDR3 has 14 amino acids. Unmatched junction bases numbered 9, after V lost 9 bases and J lost 3 bases.

The chain joins TRBV2 to TRBJ2-1, with TRBD2 matching 12 bases. The CDR3 runs 15 residues. The V and J ends lost 4 bases and 3 bases, in that order; junction bases with no gene match: 1. Germline values: CDR1 SNHLY, CDR2 FYNNEI. Here the CDR3 reads CASSGLAGDYNEQFF. CDR3 coding DNA: TGTGCCAGCAGTGGACTAGCGGGAGACTACAATGAGCAGTTCTTC.

This clone showed up many times. The chain links TRBV4-1 to TRBJ2-1, with 9 positions matching TRBD1. V dropped 4 bases and J dropped 7; count of bases not matched to a gene: 11. The CDR3 covers 16 residues. Germline V gene data show CDR1 as MGHRA and CDR2 as YSYEKL. CDR3: CASSPLPPQGANEQFF. The CDR3, as DNA: TGCGCCAGCAGCCCCCTCCCCCCACAGGGGGCGAATGAGCAGTTCTTC.

The chain is built from TRBV7-2 and TRBJ2-3; 7 bases match TRBD1. The V and J ends lost 2 bases and 0 bases, in that order; junction bases with no gene match: 5. Germline assignment: CDR1 SGHTA and CDR2 FQGNSA. CDR3 size: 16 residues. As DNA, the CDR3 is TGTGCCAGCAGCTTACAGGGGGACCACAGCACAGATACGCAGTATTTT. Its protein product is CASSLQGDHSTDTQYF.

The rearrangement links TRBV3-1 (or the pseudogene TRBV3-2) to TRBJ1-1; maybe TRBD1 (5 bases). The CDR3 covers 14 residues. The V end was cut by 1 base, the J end by 4 bases, with 10 bases between. The germline V gene has CDR1 LGHDT and CDR2 YNNKEL (reference sequence). CDR3 protein: CASSQARQGTEAFF. The CDR3 DNA reads as TGTGCCAGCAGCCAAGCGCGGCAGGGCACTGAAGCTTTCTTT.

The rearrangement joins TRBV11-2 to TRBJ1-1, with TRBD1 matching 7 bases. The CDR3 covers 16 residues. V lost 3 bases, J lost 4 bases, and 11 bases stayed unmatched. From germline, CDR1 is SGHAT and CDR2 FQNNGV. The chain's CDR3 is CASSLSAGGRGTEAFF. The CDR3 DNA follows: TGTGCCAGCAGCTTGTCCGCAGGGGGTCGGGGCACTGAAGCTTTCTTT.

V is TRBV14 and J is TRBJ2-5; D call uncertain. Per the germline V gene, CDR1 is SGHDN and CDR2 is FVKESK. The CDR3 loop spans 12 amino acids. The germline V and J ends were trimmed by 4 bases and 6 bases, with 9 bases remaining between them. This CDR3 reads CASSPTGKTQYF. CDR3 coding DNA: TGTGCCAGCAGCCCGACTGGAAAGACCCAGTACTTC.

The gene calls are TRBV10-3 and TRBJ1-2; 9 bases match TRBD1. The CDR3 extends over 14 amino acids. V lost 7 bases, J lost 3 bases, and 6 bases stayed unmatched. From germline, CDR1 is ENHRY and CDR2 SYGVKD. In DNA form, the CDR3 reads TGTGCCATCACCCGGACAGGGGACGACTATGGCTACACCTTC. Residues: CAITRTGDDYGYTF.

This chain joins TRBV12-5 and TRBJ1-1; 8 nucleotides line up with TRBD1. Looked up from germline, CDR1 is LGHNT and CDR2 is FRNRAP. The CDR3 runs to 15 residues. The ends lost 0 bases at V and 6 bases at J; junction bases unmatched: 6. In nucleotides, the CDR3 is TGTGCTAGTGGTTTGGTCGCGACAGGGGTGGCTGAAGCTTTCTTT. Translated, it gives CASGLVATGVAEAFF.

The genes are TRBV5-1 and TRBJ1-1; D perhaps matches TRBD1 (5 bases). The CDR3 has 14 amino acids. V shed 3 bases and J shed 1 base, with 10 bases lying between them. Germline assignment: CDR1 SGHRS and CDR2 YFSETQ. DNA of the CDR3: TGCGCCAGCAGCTGGAAGGGGCAGAACACTGAAGCTTTCTTT. It translates to CASSWKGQNTEAFF.

This chain joins TRBV9 and TRBJ1-3; D is ambiguous. Trimming took off 2 bases at V and 4 bases at J, with 16 bases between the two ends. The CDR3 loop spans 16 amino acids. Germline assignment: CDR1 SGDLS and CDR2 YYNGEE. CDR3 region: CASSVGRGTKGNTIYF. The DNA of the CDR3 is TGTGCCAGCAGCGTCGGACGGGGAACCAAAGGAAACACCATATATTTT.

The rearrangement links TRBV14 to TRBJ2-7; 8 bases line up with TRBD1. Per the germline V gene, CDR1 is SGHDN and CDR2 is FVKESK. V gave up 0 bases and J gave up 5 bases; unmatched junction bases: 3. The CDR3 consists of 14 residues. The CDR3 here is CASSQETGAHEQYF. The CDR3 DNA reads as TGTGCCAGCAGCCAAGAGACAGGGGCCCACGAGCAGTACTTC.

The V and J genes are TRBV5-1 and TRBJ1-1; D gene ambiguous. CDR3 length: 14 residues. The germline CDR1 and CDR2 sequences are SGHRS and YFSETQ. The germline V and J ends were trimmed by 3 bases and 2 bases, with 11 bases remaining between them. Here the CDR3 reads CASSWGGSNTEAFF. CDR3 nucleotides: TGCGCCAGCAGCTGGGGAGGGAGCAACACTGAAGCTTTCTTT.

The J gene is TRBJ1-5, the V gene TRBV18; D remains unclear. The CDR3 has 16 amino acids. V lost 1 base, J lost 3 bases, and 13 bases lay in between. Germline V gene lookup returns CDR1 KGHSH and CDR2 LQKENI. CDR3 coding DNA: TGTGCCAGCTCACCACGAGCCCCAGGCGCCAATCAGCCCCAGCATTTT. It translates to CASSPRAPGANQPQHF.

The chain carries TRBV13 and TRBJ1-4; D not certain. The V gene lost 5 bases and the J gene lost 0 bases, with 10 bases spanning the gap. This CDR3 is built from 15 residues. Germline V gene data show CDR1 as PRHDT and CDR2 as FYEKMQ (reference sequence). Written as DNA, the CDR3 is TGTGCCAGCAGCCTCGGCGGGGCAACTAATGAAAAACTGTTTTTT. This translates into CASSLGGATNEKLFF.

The genes are TRBV3-1 (or the pseudogene TRBV3-2) and TRBJ1-2, with 11 bases lining up with TRBD1. Germline CDR1 LGHDT, CDR2 YNNKEL (reference sequence). J was trimmed by 5 bases and V by 4 bases; bases with no gene match: 9. The CDR3 covers 16 residues. In DNA form, the CDR3 reads TGTGCCAGCAGCCGAGGACAGGGGGCCCCCCCATATGGCTACACCTTC. Protein product: CASSRGQGAPPYGYTF.